This entry concerns a single T cell receptor beta chain. Sequenced by immunoSEQ multiplex PCR; TCRdb stores in-frame clones only, minus some. The repertoire holds about 170,000 clones, with around 94% as singletons. The CDR3 covers 14 residues. V gave up 6 bases and J gave up 4 bases, with 15 bases separating them. The germline CDR1 and CDR2 sequences are SEHNR and FQNEAQ (reference sequence). The data originate from a study of control samples from healthy donors and cancer patients. The chain employs TRBV7-9 and TRBJ1-2, with a weak D call TRBD1 (6 bases). The sequenced material came from blood. The source is a woman younger than 30 in good health. CDR3: CASRPGQTSYGYTF. As DNA, the CDR3 is TGTGCCAGCAGACCCGGACAGACCTCCTATGGCTACACCTTC.